The rows below give T cell receptor beta chains drawn from one sample of a study of blood T cell repertoires in COVID-19. The method was immunoSEQ multiplex PCR; TCRdb's version includes in-frame clones alone and lacks a portion of them. The repertoire has a few hundred thousand clones, 70% to 90% of them found once; the top ten carry 6% to 9%. Sequenced sample: peripheral blood. These receptors originate from a woman between 65 and 79 years old with active or convalescent COVID-19. Both conserved end residues are part of each CDR3. The D gene is left open where the match is weak. Size is stated for part of the rows, as once, few or many counts, or as a class when the clone is expanded.

cdr3_length j_call v_call clone_size d_call cdr3_aa cdr3_nt
16 TRBJ1-2 TRBV24-1 NA TRBD1 CATSDLGGQGVGGYTF TGTGCCACCAGTGATTTAGGGGGACAGGGGGTAGGTGGCTACACCTTC
15 TRBJ2-2 TRBV25-1 NA NA CASSESLRMAGELFF TGTGCCAGCAGTGAATCTCTTAGAATGGCCGGGGAGCTGTTTTTT
15 TRBJ2-2 TRBV4-3 NA NA CASSQNRLHTGELFF TGCGCCAGCAGCCAAAATCGACTCCACACCGGGGAGCTGTTTTTT
14 TRBJ1-5 TRBV9 once NA CASSVGGSNQPQHF TGTGCCAGCAGCGTCGGGGGAAGCAATCAGCCCCAGCATTTT
14 TRBJ1-2 TRBV2 NA NA CASSAGSLIYGYTF TGTGCCAGCAGCGCCGGGAGCCTCATTTATGGCTACACCTTC
12 TRBJ2-7 TRBV18 NA NA CASSPNYYEQYF TGTGCCAGCTCACCGAACTATTACGAGCAGTACTTC
15 TRBJ1-2 TRBV7-8 NA NA CASSLGVGANYGYTF TGTGCCAGCAGCTTAGGCGTAGGAGCTAACTATGGCTACACCTTC
16 TRBJ1-6 TRBV19 NA NA CASSDLNPGGDSPLHF TGTGCCAGTAGTGATCTTAACCCTGGGGGGGATTCACCCCTCCACTTT
14 TRBJ2-3 TRBV9 NA TRBD2 CASSSVAGRGSQYF TGTGCCAGCAGCTCGGTAGCGGGGCGGGGGTCCCAGTATTTT
15 TRBJ2-7 TRBV7-2 NA NA CASSLDRGSSYEQYF TGTGCCAGCAGCTTAGATCGGGGAAGCTCCTACGAGCAGTACTTC
16 TRBJ2-3 TRBV25-1 NA NA CASSEFGGGASDTQYF TGTGCCAGCAGTGAATTTGGTGGGGGGGCTTCAGATACGCAGTATTTT
17 TRBJ1-1 TRBV7-2 NA NA CASSRGAVRSENTEAFF TGTGCCAGCAGCCGGGGGGCAGTCCGCTCTGAGAACACTGAAGCTTTCTTT
14 TRBJ1-6 TRBV25-1 NA TRBD1 CASMETGFNSPLHF TGTGCCAGCATGGAGACAGGGTTTAATTCACCCCTCCACTTT
18 TRBJ2-1 TRBV2 NA TRBD2 CASRGRGRAGGAYNEQFF TGTGCCAGCAGAGGACGGGGACGAGCGGGGGGCGCCTACAATGAGCAGTTCTTC
16 TRBJ2-1 TRBV10-1 NA NA CASSEQRGGTNNEQFF TGCGCCAGCAGTGAACAAAGGGGGGGGACCAACAATGAGCAGTTCTTC
13 TRBJ1-1 TRBV12-3/TRBV12-4 once TRBD1 CASATGGDTEAFF TGTGCCAGCGCAACAGGGGGGGACACTGAAGCTTTCTTT
15 TRBJ1-2 TRBV5-4 once TRBD1 CASSLALGQYYGYTF TGTGCCAGCAGCTTGGCCTTGGGACAGTACTATGGCTACACCTTC
13 TRBJ2-1 TRBV9 once NA CASSVPSSNEQFF TGTGCCAGCAGCGTTCCCTCTTCCAATGAGCAGTTCTTC
16 TRBJ1-1 TRBV6-2/TRBV6-3 NA NA CASSFLRGRFNTEAFF TGTGCCAGCAGTTTCCTCAGGGGACGCTTTAACACTGAAGCTTTCTTT
13 TRBJ2-2 TRBV29-1 NA NA CSVGPYNTGELFF TGCAGCGTTGGCCCCTACAACACCGGGGAACTGTTTTTT
16 TRBJ1-3 TRBV10-1 NA NA CASSTSTGRSGNTIYF TGCGCCAGCAGTACCTCGACAGGTCGTTCTGGAAACACCATATATTTT
15 TRBJ1-3 TRBV9 NA NA CASSVVDSSGNTIYF TGTGCCAGCAGCGTAGTCGACAGCTCTGGAAACACCATATATTTT
12 TRBJ1-1 TRBV25-1 few TRBD1 CASRDRGPEAFF TGTGCCAGCAGAGACAGGGGCCCTGAAGCTTTCTTT
13 TRBJ2-7 TRBV18 NA NA CASSSAQGNEQYF TGTGCCAGCTCATCGGCTCAGGGGAACGAGCAGTACTTC
16 TRBJ1-2 TRBV2 NA NA CASSYSIRETNYGYTF TGTGCCAGCAGTTACTCCATCAGGGAAACTAACTATGGCTACACCTTC
14 TRBJ1-1 TRBV19 NA NA CASSIPTGNTEAFF TGTGCCAGTAGTATCCCCACAGGGAACACTGAAGCTTTCTTT
15 TRBJ2-2 TRBV19 NA NA CASSTQGGSTGELFF TGTGCCAGTAGTACACAGGGGGGGAGCACCGGGGAGCTGTTTTTT
13 TRBJ1-3 TRBV25-1 NA NA CASREPRRDTIYF TGTGCCAGCAGGGAGCCCCGGCGTGACACCATATATTTT
18 TRBJ2-1 TRBV24-1 few TRBD1 CATSDSRQGTVSYNEQFF TGTGCCACCAGTGATTCCCGACAGGGGACTGTCTCCTACAATGAGCAGTTCTTC
11 TRBJ1-1 TRBV2 NA NA CASSGQALAFF TGTGCCAGCAGTGGACAGGCCTTGGCTTTCTTT
15 TRBJ1-2 TRBV6-2/TRBV6-3 NA NA CASSYSRGANYGYTF TGTGCCAGCAGTTACAGCAGGGGAGCTAACTATGGCTACACCTTC
12 TRBJ1-1 TRBV4-2 NA NA CASRKEGMAPYF TGTGCCAGCAGGAAGGAGGGGATGGCCCCTTACTTT
13 TRBJ1-2 TRBV24-1 NA NA CATNQGGSYGYTF TGTGCCACCAATCAGGGAGGAAGCTATGGCTACACCTTC
16 TRBJ1-1 TRBV14 NA TRBD1 CASSHPGTGKNTEAFF TGTGCCAGCAGCCACCCTGGGACAGGGAAAAACACTGAAGCTTTCTTT
18 TRBJ1-6 TRBV4-1 NA NA CASSQEGGGTANNSPLHF TGCGCCAGCAGCCAAGAAGGGGGGGGGACCGCGAATAATTCACCCCTCCACTTT
17 TRBJ2-7 TRBV28 NA TRBD2 CASSLWNSGGATYEQYF TGTGCCAGCAGTTTATGGAATAGCGGGGGGGCCACCTACGAGCAGTACTTC
13 TRBJ2-2 TRBV19 NA NA CASRMGLPGELFF TGTGCCAGCAGGATGGGTCTCCCCGGGGAGCTGTTTTTT
15 TRBJ2-1 TRBV9 NA NA CASSPRRADGFEQFF TGTGCCAGCAGCCCTCGTCGAGCCGATGGTTTTGAGCAGTTCTTC
16 TRBJ1-4 TRBV7-9 NA NA CASSPTVTGRNEKLFF TGTGCCAGCAGCCCCACGGTAACAGGGCGTAATGAAAAACTGTTTTTT
15 TRBJ1-2 TRBV18 once NA CASSPDRLKVYGYTF TGTGCCAGCTCACCGGATAGACTAAAGGTCTATGGCTACACCTTC